One sample yielded the 22 T cell receptor beta chains listed below, sequenced in a study of CD39 and CD103 CD8 tumor-infiltrating T cells. Data came from immunoSEQ multiplex PCR; TCRdb stores just in-frame clones and leaves some out. The sample records about 3,000 clones, under 80% being singletons. Sequenced: CD39- CD103- CD8+ T cells sorted from the tumor. Indicated subset: CD103-CD39- double-negative CD45RA- CD8 T cells. All receptors derive from a human donor with head and neck squamous cell carcinoma.

The J gene is TRBJ1-2, the V gene TRBV27; no reliable D call. There are 14 residues in the CDR3. Germline loops: CDR1 MNHEY, CDR2 SMNVEV (reference sequence). V shed 5 bases and J shed 6 bases, with 16 bases lying between them. The CDR3 DNA reads as TGTGCCAGCAGTCCTCAGACTCGGTTAGATGGCTACACCTTC. Protein: CASSPQTRLDGYTF.

This sequence joins TRBV19 and TRBJ2-7, with 7 bases identical to TRBD1. The J segment lost 6 bases and the V segment lost 5 bases, leaving 7 bases of the junction unmatched. This CDR3 is 13 amino acids long. Germline CDR1 is LNHDA and CDR2 is SQIVND (reference sequence). CDR3 protein: CASSVIQGSEQYF. In DNA, the CDR3 is TGTGCCAGTAGTGTCATACAGGGGTCCGAGCAGTACTTC.

This clone was detected a few times. The rearrangement uses TRBV7-8 and TRBJ2-7; 8 bases fit TRBD1. The germline V gene encodes CDR1 SGHVS and CDR2 FQNEAQ. The length of the CDR3 is 15 residues. Germline trimming cut 5 bases from V and 3 bases from J; bases unmatched to any gene: 9. CDR3 in amino acids: CASSDNPGGYYEQYF. DNA of the CDR3: TGTGCCAGCAGCGACAACCCAGGGGGCTACTACGAGCAGTACTTC. The complete variable domain, with remaining parts taken from reference TRBV7-8 and TRBJ2-7, reads GAGVSQSPRYKVAKRGQDVALRCDPISGHVSLFWYQQALGQGPEFLTYFQNEAQLDKSGLPSDRFFAERPEGSVSTLKIQRTQQEDSAVYLCASSDNPGGYYEQYFGPGTRLTVT.

This chain connects TRBV27 to TRBJ2-1; D may correspond to TRBD1 or TRBD2 (5 bases each). The CDR3 has 14 residues. The V gene's germline CDR1 is MNHEY and CDR2 SMNVEV (reference sequence). V lost 1 base and J lost 6, with 10 bases in between. The CDR3 coding sequence is TGTGCCAGCAGTTTATTTCAGGGAGTCAATGAGCAGTTCTTC. It codes for CASSLFQGVNEQFF.

This clone is categorized as large. The CDR3 coding sequence is TGTGCCAGCAGTTTACCCTTGGGCGGGGGGGCCCAGGAGCAGTTCTTC. Encoded protein: CASSLPLGGGAQEQFF. This sequence joins TRBV27 and TRBJ2-1; 9 nucleotides agree with TRBD2. The V segment lost 2 bases and the J segment 10 bases; nucleotides outside the gene matches: 12. This CDR3 has 16 amino acids. The germline V gene encodes CDR1 MNHEY and CDR2 SMNVEV (reference sequence).

The rearrangement uses TRBV11-2 and TRBJ2-1; D gene unclear. V lost 4 bases and J lost 0, with 16 bases in between. The CDR3 length is 17 residues. Germline V CDR1 and CDR2: SGHAT, FQNNGV. CDR3 region: CASSSRTDPSSYNEQFF. In nucleotides, the CDR3 is TGTGCCAGCAGCTCGCGCACCGACCCTAGCTCCTACAATGAGCAGTTCTTC. Using reference TRBV11-2 and TRBJ2-1 for the parts outside the CDR3, the full variable domain is EAGVAQSPRYKIIEKRQSVAFWCNPISGHATLYWYQQILGQGPKLLIQFQNNGVVDDSQLPKDRFSAERLKGVDSTLKIQPAKLEDSAVYLCASSSRTDPSSYNEQFFGPGTRLTVL.

This clone ranks as medium-sized. CDR3 nucleotide sequence: TGTGCCAGCAGTCCCGGACGGGACAGTACGGGTTCACCCCTCCACTTT. Encoded protein: CASSPGRDSTGSPLHF. This chain links TRBV28 with TRBJ1-6, with 7 nucleotides matching TRBD1. The CDR3 has 16 residues. The germline gives CDR1 MDHEN, CDR2 SYDVKM. The trim removed 5 bases at V and 9 bases at J, leaving 13 bases unmatched.

The V call is TRBV4-3, the J call TRBJ1-1, with 7 bases that match TRBD1. The CDR3 is made up of 14 amino acids. V lost 4 bases to trimming and J lost 1 base; unmatched junction nucleotides: 3. Germline-derived CDR1 and CDR2 are LGHNA and YSLEER. The CDR3 DNA is TGCGCCAGCAGCCTGGGGACAGCGAACACTGAAGCTTTCTTT. Amino acid sequence: CASSLGTANTEAFF.

The chain recombines TRBV27 with TRBJ2-3, with D hard to call. CDR3 length equals 12 residues. The germline CDR1 and CDR2 sequences are MNHEY and SMNVEV (reference sequence). With 6 bases removed from V and 6 bases from J, the gap between germline ends came to 10 bases. This chain's CDR3 is CASSPKADTQYF. The CDR3 bases are TGTGCCAGCAGCCCTAAGGCGGATACGCAGTATTTT.

The chain uses TRBV13 and TRBJ2-7, with 8 bases lining up with TRBD2. The V segment lost 0 bases and the J segment 1 base; nucleotides outside the gene matches: 5. The CDR3 has 16 amino acids. Germline loops: CDR1 PRHDT, CDR2 FYEKMQ (reference sequence). The CDR3 DNA follows: TGTGCCAGCAGCTTAGGGCGGGGGGCTGGGTCCTACGAGCAGTACTTC. Translation: CASSLGRGAGSYEQYF.

This clone is medium-sized in the sample. The gene calls are TRBV28 and TRBJ1-2; 7 positions match TRBD1. The junction had 11 bases not matched to a gene; V was cut back by 4 bases and J by 6 bases. Germline-derived CDR1 and CDR2 are MDHEN and SYDVKM. The CDR3 has 15 amino acids. The CDR3 coding sequence is TGTGCCAGCAGTTCAACCCGCGGACAGGTTGATGGCTACACCTTC. Its translation: CASSSTRGQVDGYTF.

The V gene is TRBV9, the J gene TRBJ2-3; 12 nucleotides line up with TRBD2. CDR1 and CDR2 (germline): SGDLS, YYNGEE. This CDR3 spans 16 amino acids. V shed 3 bases, J shed 0 bases, and the junction held 2 bases outside the gene matches. This CDR3 reads CASSAGLAGSTDTQYF. DNA of the CDR3: TGTGCCAGCAGCGCCGGACTAGCGGGGAGCACAGATACGCAGTATTTT. Full variable domain (rest looked up from reference TRBV9 and TRBJ2-3): DSGVTQTPKHLITATGQRVTLRCSPRSGDLSVYWYQQSLDQGLQFLIQYYNGEERAKGNILERFSAQQFPDLHSELNLSSLELGDSALYFCASSAGLAGSTDTQYFGPGTRLTVL.

This clone counts as large. The chain carries TRBV19 and TRBJ1-5; D possibly corresponds to TRBD1 (6 bases). There are 14 residues in the CDR3. V gave up 5 bases and J gave up 5 bases, with 13 bases separating them. CDR1 is LNHDA, CDR2 SQIVND, per germline (reference sequence). CDR3 sequence reads: CASSPWDTYQPQHF. CDR3 DNA: TGTGCCAGTAGTCCCTGGGACACCTATCAGCCCCAGCATTTT.

The chain couples TRBV7-2 to TRBJ2-1; D may correspond to TRBD1 or TRBD2 (5 bases each). With 5 bases removed from V and 4 bases from J, the gap between germline ends came to 18 bases. CDR1 SGHTA and CDR2 FQGNSA come from the germline V gene. CDR3 length: 16 residues. The CDR3 here is CASSLRGAPPYNEQFF. The CDR3 DNA is TGTGCCAGCAGCCTCAGAGGGGCGCCACCTTACAATGAGCAGTTCTTC.

As to this clone: Other DNA sequences in this sample translate to the same CDR3. The V call is TRBV19, the J call TRBJ1-2; D not resolved. The CDR3 runs to 13 residues. V shed 5 bases and J shed 2 bases, with 9 bases lying between them. Germline CDR1 is LNHDA and CDR2 is SQIVND (reference sequence). DNA of the CDR3: TGTGCCAGTAGTCCCCGACTGAACTATGGCTACACCTTC. The encoded protein is CASSPRLNYGYTF.

In its sample, this clone ranks as hyperexpanded. The J gene is TRBJ2-3, the V gene TRBV4-3; 12 positions agree with TRBD2. Unmatched junction bases numbered 7, after V lost 0 bases and J lost 3 bases. CDR3 length equals 18 residues. CDR1 is LGHNA, CDR2 YSLEER, per germline. The CDR3 is CASSQDLAGGLLTDTQYF. The CDR3 DNA follows: TGCGCCAGCAGCCAAGATCTAGCGGGGGGGCTCCTAACAGATACGCAGTATTTT.

The CDR3 loop reads CASSVVGGSYEQYF. As DNA, the CDR3 is TGTGCCAGCAGCGTAGTAGGAGGCTCCTACGAGCAGTACTTC. The chain joins TRBV9 to TRBJ2-7, with D tentatively TRBD2 (5 bases). The V gene lost 0 bases and the J gene lost 0 bases, with 7 bases spanning the gap. Germline CDR1 SGDLS, CDR2 YYNGEE. The CDR3 is made up of 14 amino acids. Full variable domain (missing parts from reference TRBV9 and TRBJ2-7): DSGVTQTPKHLITATGQRVTLRCSPRSGDLSVYWYQQSLDQGLQFLIQYYNGEERAKGNILERFSAQQFPDLHSELNLSSLELGDSALYFCASSVVGGSYEQYFGPGTRLTVT.

This clone was counted between two and nine times. This sequence joins TRBV7-8 and TRBJ1-5, with D possibly TRBD1 on 5 matching bases. The germline CDR1 and CDR2 sequences are SGHVS and FQNEAQ. V was cut by 5 bases and J by 4 bases, with 9 bases left in between. CDR3 length: 13 residues. The CDR3: CASSPGRNQPQHF. The CDR3 DNA reads as TGTGCCAGCAGCCCGGGACGGAATCAGCCCCAGCATTTT.

The rearrangement uses TRBV30 and TRBJ1-2, with 9 bases lining up with TRBD1. The CDR3 is 14 amino acids. Germline V gene lookup returns CDR1 GTSNPN and CDR2 SVGIG (reference sequence). Trimming at V came to 3 bases and at J to 2 bases, leaving 4 bases not matched to a gene. In DNA, the CDR3 is TGTGCCTGGAGCTCGACAGGGGGAAACTATGGCTACACCTTC. The encoded protein is CAWSSTGGNYGYTF.

This chain links TRBV19 with TRBJ1-1; no reliable D call. Trimming shortened V by 3 bases and J by 0 bases, and 5 bases separated the two germline ends. The CDR3 sequence is 13 residues long. CDR1 is LNHDA and CDR2 is SQIVND in the germline V gene (reference sequence). The CDR3 coding sequence is TGTGCCAGTAGTATTTCCGTGAACACTGAAGCTTTCTTT. It yields the protein CASSISVNTEAFF.

This rearrangement joins TRBV27 to TRBJ2-1; 8 nucleotides line up with TRBD2. V shed 7 bases and J 6 bases; nucleotides not matched to a gene: 8. The CDR3 is 14 residues long. Germline loops: CDR1 MNHEY, CDR2 SMNVEV (reference sequence). This CDR3 reads CASTNGGASNEQFF. The CDR3 region has the DNA TGTGCCAGCACCAACGGGGGGGCCTCCAATGAGCAGTTCTTC.

The chain links TRBV5-1 to TRBJ2-3; tentatively, D is TRBD1 (5 bases). Trimming shortened V by 4 bases and J by 3 bases, and 12 bases separated the two germline ends. This CDR3 has 14 residues. The germline CDR1 and CDR2 sequences are SGHRS and YFSETQ. The CDR3 sequence: CASSIWGTTDTQYF. The CDR3 DNA sequence: TGCGCCAGCAGCATTTGGGGCACGACAGATACGCAGTATTTT. The entire variable domain, with the rest obtained from reference TRBV5-1 and TRBJ2-3, is as follows: KAGVTQTPRYLIKTRGQQVTLSCSPISGHRSVSWYQQTPGQGLQFLFEYFSETQRNKGNFPGRFSGRQFSNSRSEMNVSTLELGDSALYLCASSIWGTTDTQYFGPGTRLTVL.